These 6 T cell receptor beta chains share one sample of origin, sequenced in a study of beta chain features in type 1 diabetes. Study outcomes and limitations: TCRB CDR3s from Type 1 diabetes patients were moderately but significantly shorter in all four CD4+ subsets.

TCRB transcripts that were expressed got sequenced, as all of the isolated RNA had been reverse transcribed. Data came from immunoSEQ multiplex PCR; TCRdb stores just in-frame clones and leaves some out. The sample contains fewer than 450,000 clones, roughly 12% of which appear only once. These receptors' antigens are unknown. Sequencing was carried out using naive CD4+ T cells from blood. These receptors were collected from a woman younger than 35 with type 1 diabetes.

The chain recombines TRBV4-3 with TRBJ1-4; 7 nucleotides align to TRBD1. The CDR3 loop spans 16 amino acids. The V gene end was trimmed by 3 bases and the J gene end by 5 bases; junction bases not matched to a gene: 9. Germline V lookup: CDR1 LGHNA, CDR2 YSLEER. CDR3 in DNA: TGCGCCAGCAGCCAGGCCATCGGGACAGCGAATGAAAAACTGTTTTTT. This gives the protein CASSQAIGTANEKLFF.

This clone has a handful of counts. Additional DNA sequences in this sample encode the identical CDR3. In DNA form, the CDR3 reads TGTGCCAGCTCTCTACAAGAGACCCAGTACTTC. It yields the protein CASSLQETQYF. The chain combines TRBV18 with TRBJ2-5; D is uncertain. The V gene lost 6 bases and the J gene lost 2 bases, with 4 bases spanning the gap. In germline, CDR1 is KGHSH, CDR2 LQKENI. The CDR3 totals 11 residues. The whole variable domain, remainder taken from reference TRBV18 and TRBJ2-5, is NAGVMQNPRHLVRRRGQEARLRCSPMKGHSHVYWYRQLPEEGLKFMVYLQKENIIDESGMPKERFSAEFPKEGPSILRIQQVVRGDSAAYFCASSLQETQYFGPGTRLLVL.

This clone was counted only a few times. The rearrangement uses TRBV13 and TRBJ2-2, with TRBD1 matching 9 bases. V lost 3 bases and J lost 3; bases outside the gene matches: 2. This CDR3 comprises 15 residues. Germline V gene data show CDR1 as PRHDT and CDR2 as FYEKMQ (reference sequence). The CDR3 here is CASSLGQGYTGELFF. The CDR3 DNA reads as TGTGCCAGCAGCTTGGGACAGGGATACACCGGGGAGCTGTTTTTT.

The rearrangement uses TRBV7-9 and TRBJ2-1; 11 bases agree with TRBD2. With 5 bases clipped from V and 4 bases from J, the junction kept 7 bases outside the gene matches. CDR3 size: 16 residues. Per germline, CDR1 SEHNR and CDR2 FQNEAQ (reference sequence). The CDR3 bases are TGTGCCAGCAGCCTCCGACTAGCGGGAAGGTACAATGAGCAGTTCTTC. It codes for CASSLRLAGRYNEQFF.

This clone was detected only a few times. Different DNA sequences within this sample yield the same CDR3. The V gene is TRBV5-1, the J gene TRBJ2-2, with D possibly matching TRBD1 (6 bases). This CDR3 has 16 residues. V lost 0 bases, J lost 0 bases, and 9 bases lay in between. Germline V gives CDR1 SGHRS, CDR2 YFSETQ. CDR3 sequence: CASSLARTANTGELFF. CDR3 sequence (DNA): TGCGCCAGCAGCTTGGCGAGGACAGCGAACACCGGGGAGCTGTTTTTT.

This clone occurred a few times. The chain is built from TRBV5-1 and TRBJ2-1, with 9 bases that match TRBD2. Trimming removed 0 bases from V and 10 bases from J; junction bases left unmatched: 8. The germline gives CDR1 SGHRS, CDR2 YFSETQ. CDR3 length: 15 amino acids. This chain's CDR3 is CASSLGLAELGEQFF. CDR3 nucleotide sequence: TGCGCCAGCAGCTTGGGACTAGCGGAGCTGGGGGAGCAGTTCTTC. Full variable domain (remainder filled in from reference TRBV5-1 and TRBJ2-1): KAGVTQTPRYLIKTRGQQVTLSCSPISGHRSVSWYQQTPGQGLQFLFEYFSETQRNKGNFPGRFSGRQFSNSRSEMNVSTLELGDSALYLCASSLGLAELGEQFFGPGTRLTVL.